This note documents a single TCR beta chain sequence. PCR was performed using 60 Vbeta and 13 Jbeta primers. Authors' methods: Later reanalysis found roughly 80 million unique TCR beta chains, around 10 million of them shared. Sequencing used immunoSEQ multiplex PCR; TCRdb keeps in-frame clones, though not all of them. The V and J calls and clone size come from that table; D and trimming were worked out from the DNA. The table has 100,000 to 150,000 clones, roughly three quarters seen once. The data are from a study of cytomegalovirus exposure and HLA in healthy donors. Germline V CDR1 and CDR2: SNHLY, FYNNEI. The CDR3 loop spans 16 amino acids. V was cut by 3 bases and J by 4 bases, with 17 bases left in between.

The source is a woman in her 30s in good health and CMV-seronegative. V is TRBV2 and J is TRBJ2-3; possible D gene TRBD1, 5 bases. The sample comprised PBMCs. The CDR3 sequence is CASSEGNGAIPDTQYF. The CDR3 nucleotides read TGTGCCAGCAGTGAGGGGAATGGGGCCATACCAGATACGCAGTATTTT.